The 11 T cell receptor beta chains listed next were all sequenced from one sample in a study of cytomegalovirus exposure and HLA in healthy donors. PCR involved 60 Vbeta and 13 Jbeta primers. TCRdb keeps only in-frame clones here, not all; method: immunoSEQ multiplex PCR. Here the sample table reports about 160,000 clones. Sequencing used PBMCs. These receptors all stem from a man aged 25 to 40 in good health and CMV-seronegative.

V gene TRBV11-2 combines with J gene TRBJ2-2, with 11 nucleotides matching TRBD2. CDR3 length equals 16 residues. In germline, CDR1 is SGHAT, CDR2 FQNNGV. J gave up 4 bases and V 2 bases, and 3 bases lay outside the gene matches. The CDR3 sequence: CASSLPSGRSTGELFF. The CDR3 nucleotides read TGTGCCAGCAGCTTACCTAGCGGGAGGTCCACCGGGGAGCTGTTTTTT. Supplemented by reference TRBV11-2 and TRBJ2-2, the full variable domain reads EAGVAQSPRYKIIEKRQSVAFWCNPISGHATLYWYQQILGQGPKLLIQFQNNGVVDDSQLPKDRFSAERLKGVDSTLKIQPAKLEDSAVYLCASSLPSGRSTGELFFGEGSRLTVL.

The chain employs TRBV6-5 and TRBJ2-2; TRBD2 aligns across 9 bases. CDR3 length: 15 residues. The V gene end was trimmed by 5 bases and the J gene end by 4 bases; junction bases not matched to a gene: 5. Germline V gives CDR1 MNHEY, CDR2 SVGAGI. CDR3 protein: CASSSGLAFTGELFF. As DNA, the CDR3 is TGTGCCAGCAGTAGTGGACTAGCGTTCACCGGGGAGCTGTTTTTT.

The V gene is TRBV10-2, the J gene TRBJ1-1, with 8 bases lining up with TRBD1. V trimming: 0 bases; J trimming: 4 bases; junction bases outside the gene matches: 1. This CDR3 is 14 amino acids long. Germline V lookup: CDR1 WSHSY, CDR2 SAAADI. DNA of the CDR3: TGCGCCAGCAGTGAGTCGACAGGGGTCACTGAAGCTTTCTTT. Translated: CASSESTGVTEAFF.

The V gene is TRBV15, the J gene TRBJ2-7, with TRBD1 matching 7 bases. The CDR3 has 14 amino acids. Germline-derived CDR1 and CDR2 are LNHNV and YYDKDF (reference sequence). V lost 4 bases to trimming and J lost 2 bases; unmatched junction nucleotides: 5. This chain's CDR3 is CATSNPTGAYEQYF. The DNA of the CDR3 is TGTGCCACCAGCAACCCCACAGGGGCCTACGAGCAGTACTTC.

CDR3 protein: CASSIFHRGKYGYTF. As DNA, the CDR3 is TGTGCCAGTAGTATATTTCACAGGGGGAAGTATGGCTACACCTTC. The chain recombines TRBV19 with TRBJ1-2; 8 bases are a match to TRBD1. J lost 5 bases, V lost 2 bases, and 7 bases had no gene match. This CDR3 has 15 residues. Germline loops: CDR1 LNHDA, CDR2 SQIVND (reference sequence).

The gene calls are TRBV4-3 and TRBJ1-1; perhaps TRBD1 as D (6 bases). This CDR3 is 14 amino acids long. With 4 bases removed from V and 2 bases from J, the gap between germline ends came to 11 bases. Germline CDR1 reads LGHNA; CDR2 reads YSLEER. The CDR3 region is CASSPDRYNTEAFF. The CDR3 DNA follows: TGCGCCAGCAGCCCTGACAGGTATAACACTGAAGCTTTCTTT.

V is TRBV29-1 and J is TRBJ2-5, with D perhaps matching TRBD2 (5 bases). The V and J ends lost 4 bases and 5 bases respectively, with 17 bases between them. CDR1 and CDR2 (germline): SQVTM, ANQGSEA. The CDR3 runs 14 residues. The CDR3 sequence is CSVAVGSERETQYF. The CDR3 nucleotides read TGCAGCGTTGCCGTTGGTAGCGAGAGGGAGACCCAGTACTTC.

This chain uses TRBV6-5 with TRBJ2-2, with no clear D. The ends were cut back, 2 bases at V and 7 bases at J, with 11 bases in the middle. Per the germline V gene, CDR1 is MNHEY and CDR2 is SVGAGI. The CDR3 is made up of 14 amino acids. The CDR3 reads CASSYDGVSGELFF. CDR3 in DNA: TGTGCCAGCAGTTACGATGGTGTGAGCGGGGAGCTGTTTTTT.

The chain has TRBV27 and TRBJ2-5, with 7 bases matching TRBD1. Unmatched junction bases numbered 10, after V lost 5 bases and J lost 4 bases. Germline loops: CDR1 MNHEY, CDR2 SMNVEV (reference sequence). The CDR3 sequence is 15 residues long. The CDR3 DNA reads as TGTGCCAGCAGTCCCGACGACAGGGATCCAGAGACCCAGTACTTC. The encoded protein is CASSPDDRDPETQYF.

The chain carries TRBV4-1 and TRBJ2-7, with D uncertain. The CDR3 sequence is 14 residues long. From germline, CDR1 is MGHRA and CDR2 YSYEKL. V was pared by 0 bases and J by 6 bases, with 12 bases between. DNA of the CDR3: TGCGCCAGCAGCCAAGATCGCCCCCTCGGCGAGCAGTACTTC. This codes for CASSQDRPLGEQYF.

The J gene is TRBJ1-5, the V gene TRBV6-6, with D possibly being TRBD1 (5 bases). V was pared by 0 bases and J by 0 bases, with 6 bases between. This CDR3 is 15 amino acids long. In germline, CDR1 is MNHNY, CDR2 SVGAGI (reference sequence). The CDR3 DNA follows: TGTGCCAGCAGTTACTCTCAGGGTAGCAATCAGCCCCAGCATTTT. Residues: CASSYSQGSNQPQHF.